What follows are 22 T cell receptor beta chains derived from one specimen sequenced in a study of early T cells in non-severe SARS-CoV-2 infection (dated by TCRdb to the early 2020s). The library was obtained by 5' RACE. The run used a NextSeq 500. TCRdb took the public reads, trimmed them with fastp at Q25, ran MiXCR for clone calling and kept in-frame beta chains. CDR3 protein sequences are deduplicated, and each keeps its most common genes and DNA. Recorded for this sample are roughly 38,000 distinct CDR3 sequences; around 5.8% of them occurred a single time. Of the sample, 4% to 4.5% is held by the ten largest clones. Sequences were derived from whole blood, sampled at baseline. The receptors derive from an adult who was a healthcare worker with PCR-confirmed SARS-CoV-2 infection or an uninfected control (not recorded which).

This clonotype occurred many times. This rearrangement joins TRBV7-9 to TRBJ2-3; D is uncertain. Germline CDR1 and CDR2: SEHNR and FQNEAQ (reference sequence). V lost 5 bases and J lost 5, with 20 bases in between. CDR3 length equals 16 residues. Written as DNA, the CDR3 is TGTGCCAGCAGCCCAACCCTAGGGCGCTTGGGAGATACGCAGTATTTT. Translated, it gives CASSPTLGRLGDTQYF.

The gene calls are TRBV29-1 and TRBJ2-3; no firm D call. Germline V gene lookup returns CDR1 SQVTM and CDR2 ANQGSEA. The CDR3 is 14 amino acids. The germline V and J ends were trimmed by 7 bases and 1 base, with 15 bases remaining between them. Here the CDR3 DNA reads TGCAGCGCCTTCGCCCTCGTGGGCACAGATACGCAGTATTTT. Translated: CSAFALVGTDTQYF.

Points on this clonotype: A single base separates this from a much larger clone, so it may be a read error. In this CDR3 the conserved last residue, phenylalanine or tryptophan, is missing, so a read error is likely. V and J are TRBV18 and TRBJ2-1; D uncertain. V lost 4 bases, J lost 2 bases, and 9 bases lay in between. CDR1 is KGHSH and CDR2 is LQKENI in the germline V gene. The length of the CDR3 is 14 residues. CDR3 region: CASSLSPAYNEQFS. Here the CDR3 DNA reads TGTGCCAGCTCACTTAGTCCGGCCTACAATGAGCAGTTCTCC.

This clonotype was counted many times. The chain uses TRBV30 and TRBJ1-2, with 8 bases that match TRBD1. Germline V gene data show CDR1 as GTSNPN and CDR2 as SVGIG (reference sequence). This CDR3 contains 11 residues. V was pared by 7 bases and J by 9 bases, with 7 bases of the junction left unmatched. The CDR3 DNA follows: TGTGCCTTGACGCAGGGGGCAAGCTACACCTTC. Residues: CALTQGASYTF. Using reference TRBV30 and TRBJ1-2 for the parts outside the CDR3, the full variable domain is SQTIHQWPATLVQPVGSPLSLECTVEGTSNPNLYWYRQAAGRGLQLLFYSVGIGQISSEVPQNLSASRPQDRQFILSSKKLLLSDSGFYLCALTQGASYTFGSGTRLTVV.

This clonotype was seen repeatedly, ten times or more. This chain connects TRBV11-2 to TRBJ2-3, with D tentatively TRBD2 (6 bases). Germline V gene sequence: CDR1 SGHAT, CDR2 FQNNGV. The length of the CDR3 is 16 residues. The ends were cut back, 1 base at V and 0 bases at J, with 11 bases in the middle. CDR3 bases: TGTGCCAGCAGCTTAGCTGGGCGGGGTAGCACAGATACGCAGTATTTT. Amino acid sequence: CASSLAGRGSTDTQYF. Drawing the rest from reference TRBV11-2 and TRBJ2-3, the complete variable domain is EAGVAQSPRYKIIEKRQSVAFWCNPISGHATLYWYQQILGQGPKLLIQFQNNGVVDDSQLPKDRFSAERLKGVDSTLKIQPAKLEDSAVYLCASSLAGRGSTDTQYFGPGTRLTVL.

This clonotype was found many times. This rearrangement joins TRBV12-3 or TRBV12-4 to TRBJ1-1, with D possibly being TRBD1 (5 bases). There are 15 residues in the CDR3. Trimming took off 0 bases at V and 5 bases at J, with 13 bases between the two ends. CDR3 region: CASSLALPGVTEAFF. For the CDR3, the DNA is TGTGCCAGCAGTTTAGCGCTACCGGGGGTGACTGAAGCTTTCTTT.

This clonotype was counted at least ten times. CDR3 amino acids: CSARGRAGGQETQYF. In DNA form, the CDR3 reads TGCAGTGCTAGAGGCCGAGCGGGAGGGCAAGAGACCCAGTACTTC. V gene TRBV20-1 combines with J gene TRBJ2-5; 10 bases agree with TRBD2. The CDR3 spans 15 residues. The junction had 4 bases not matched to a gene; V was cut back by 1 base and J by 2 bases. CDR1 DFQATT and CDR2 SNEGSKA come from the germline V gene (reference sequence).

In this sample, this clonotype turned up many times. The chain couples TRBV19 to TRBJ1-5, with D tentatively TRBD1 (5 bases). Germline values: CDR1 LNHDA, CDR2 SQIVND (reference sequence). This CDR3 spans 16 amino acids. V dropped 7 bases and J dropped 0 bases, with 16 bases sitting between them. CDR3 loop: CASNGAGPYSNQPQHF. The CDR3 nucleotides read TGTGCCAGTAATGGGGCAGGGCCTTATAGCAATCAGCCCCAGCATTTT.

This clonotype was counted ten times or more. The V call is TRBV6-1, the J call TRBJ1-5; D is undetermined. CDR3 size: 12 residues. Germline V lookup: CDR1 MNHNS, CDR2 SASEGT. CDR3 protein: CALSGGNQPQHF. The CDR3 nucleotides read TGTGCTCTAAGCGGAGGGAATCAGCCCCAGCATTTT.

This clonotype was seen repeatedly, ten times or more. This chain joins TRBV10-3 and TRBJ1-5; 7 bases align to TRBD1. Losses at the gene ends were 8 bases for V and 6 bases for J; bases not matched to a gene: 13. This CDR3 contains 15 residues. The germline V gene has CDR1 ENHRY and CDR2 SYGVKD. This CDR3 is CAIGRTGGSGQPQHF. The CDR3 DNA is TGTGCCATCGGTAGGACAGGAGGTTCGGGTCAGCCCCAGCATTTT.

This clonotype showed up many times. The CDR3 sequence is CSVRGGGYEQYF. CDR3 nucleotides: TGCAGCGTTCGGGGGGGCGGATACGAGCAGTACTTC. The rearrangement links TRBV29-1 to TRBJ2-7; 8 nucleotides match TRBD2. The CDR3 extends over 12 amino acids. Germline CDR1 is SQVTM and CDR2 is ANQGSEA. Trimming at V came to 5 bases and at J to 4 bases, leaving 4 bases not matched to a gene.

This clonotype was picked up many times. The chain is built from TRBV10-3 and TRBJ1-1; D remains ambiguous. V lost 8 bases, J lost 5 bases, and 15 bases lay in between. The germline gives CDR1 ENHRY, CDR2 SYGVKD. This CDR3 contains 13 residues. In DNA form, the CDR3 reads TGTGCCATCTCGATGCCTTCGGGGACTGAAGCTTTCTTT. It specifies CAISMPSGTEAFF.

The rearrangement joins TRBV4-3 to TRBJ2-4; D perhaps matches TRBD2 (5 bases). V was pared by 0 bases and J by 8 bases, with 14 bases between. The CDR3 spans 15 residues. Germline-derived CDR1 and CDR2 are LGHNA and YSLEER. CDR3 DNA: TGCGCCAGCAGCCAAGATGGTGAGGGTATGGACATTCAGTACTTC. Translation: CASSQDGEGMDIQYF.

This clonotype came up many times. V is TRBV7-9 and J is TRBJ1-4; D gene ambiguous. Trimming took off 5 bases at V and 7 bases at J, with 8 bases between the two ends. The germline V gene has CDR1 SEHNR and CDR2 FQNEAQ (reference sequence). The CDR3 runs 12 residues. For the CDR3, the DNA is TGTGCCAGCAGCACCCATGGTGAAAAACTGTTTTTT. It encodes CASSTHGEKLFF.

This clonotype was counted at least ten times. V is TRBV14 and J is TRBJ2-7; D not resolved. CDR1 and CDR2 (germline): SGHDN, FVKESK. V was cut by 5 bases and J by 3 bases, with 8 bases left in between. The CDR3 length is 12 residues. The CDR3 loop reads CASSSFGYEQYF. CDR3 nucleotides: TGTGCCAGCAGCTCCTTTGGCTACGAGCAGTACTTC.

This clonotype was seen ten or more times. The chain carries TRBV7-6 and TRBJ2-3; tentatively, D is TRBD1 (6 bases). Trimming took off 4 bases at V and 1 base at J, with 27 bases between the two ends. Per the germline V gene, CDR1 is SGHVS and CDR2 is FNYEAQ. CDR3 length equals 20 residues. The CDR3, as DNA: TGTGCCAGCAGCTCTTACAGGGACCAAAATTACCCCGGGGGCACAGATACGCAGTATTTT. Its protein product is CASSSYRDQNYPGGTDTQYF. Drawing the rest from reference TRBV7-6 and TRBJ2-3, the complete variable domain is GAGVSQSPRYKVTKRGQDVALRCDPISGHVSLYWYRQALGQGPEFLTYFNYEAQQDKSGLPNDRFSAERPEGSISTLTIQRTEQRDSAMYRCASSSYRDQNYPGGTDTQYFGPGTRLTVL.

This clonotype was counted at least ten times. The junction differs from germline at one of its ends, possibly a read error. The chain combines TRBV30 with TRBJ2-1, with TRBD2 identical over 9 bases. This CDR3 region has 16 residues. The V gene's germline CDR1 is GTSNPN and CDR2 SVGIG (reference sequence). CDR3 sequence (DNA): TGTGCCTGGAATGAGCGGGGGGATCATTCCTTCAATGAGCAGTTCTTC. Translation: CAWNERGDHSFNEQFF.

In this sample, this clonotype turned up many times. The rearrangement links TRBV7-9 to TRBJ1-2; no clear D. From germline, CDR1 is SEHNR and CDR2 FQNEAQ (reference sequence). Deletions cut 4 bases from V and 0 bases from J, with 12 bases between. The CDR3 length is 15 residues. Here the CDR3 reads CASSSKGSPNYGYTF. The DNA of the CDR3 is TGTGCCAGCAGCTCCAAGGGCAGCCCTAACTATGGCTACACCTTC.

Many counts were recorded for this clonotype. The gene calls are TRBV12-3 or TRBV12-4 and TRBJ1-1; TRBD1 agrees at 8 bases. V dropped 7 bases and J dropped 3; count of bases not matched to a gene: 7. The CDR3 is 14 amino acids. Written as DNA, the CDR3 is TGTGCCAGCAAACTAACAGGGGGTCACACTGAAGCTTTCTTT. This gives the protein CASKLTGGHTEAFF.

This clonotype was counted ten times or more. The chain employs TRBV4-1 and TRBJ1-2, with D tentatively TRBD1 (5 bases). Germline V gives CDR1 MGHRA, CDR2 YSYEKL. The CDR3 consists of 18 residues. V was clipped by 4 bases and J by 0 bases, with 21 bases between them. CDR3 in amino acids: CASSLPSGKGYTNYGYTF. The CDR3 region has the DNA TGCGCCAGCAGCCTACCCTCAGGGAAGGGTTACACTAACTATGGCTACACCTTC.

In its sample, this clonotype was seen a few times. The CDR3 nucleotides are TGCGCCAGCAGCCATTATGGGGATTACTATGGCTACACCTTC. It is translated as CASSHYGDYYGYTF. The V call is TRBV4-1, the J call TRBJ1-2; D uncertain. In germline, CDR1 is MGHRA, CDR2 YSYEKL. The length of the CDR3 is 14 residues. V was trimmed by 3 bases and J by 3 bases, leaving 11 bases between them.

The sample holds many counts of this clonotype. The CDR3 DNA reads as TGTGCCAGCAGAGCCCAGCCAGGGCCCAATCAGCCCCAGCATTTT. It is translated as CASRAQPGPNQPQHF. This chain links TRBV6-5 with TRBJ1-5, with D maybe TRBD1 (5 bases). The CDR3 totals 15 residues. V dropped 6 bases and J dropped 3 bases, with 15 bases sitting between them. The germline V gene has CDR1 MNHEY and CDR2 SVGAGI.